The 5 T cell receptor beta chains below all came from one sample that was sequenced in a study of PD-L1 blockade in urothelial cancer. Assay used: immunoSEQ multiplex PCR; TCRdb lists only in-frame clones, some missing. The sample has 50,000 to 65,000 clones, around 84% seen once. The sample here was PBMCs, taken around atezolizumab (anti-PD-L1) treatment. The receptors were gathered from a man aged 50-59 years with urothelial cancer.

This chain joins TRBV18 and TRBJ2-1; 11 bases are shared with TRBD1. V shed 4 bases, J shed 9 bases, and the junction held 5 bases outside the gene matches. The CDR3 runs to 14 residues. Per the germline V gene, CDR1 is KGHSH and CDR2 is LQKENI. The CDR3, as DNA: TGTGCCAGCTCACTCGGACAGGGGGCAGGTGAGCAGTTCTTC. Translated: CASSLGQGAGEQFF.

This clone was seen once. This chain connects TRBV7-9 to TRBJ2-3; 11 bases line up with TRBD2. V lost 6 bases to trimming and J lost 4 bases; unmatched junction nucleotides: 6. This CDR3 is built from 15 residues. The germline CDR1 and CDR2 sequences are SEHNR and FQNEAQ (reference sequence). The CDR3 DNA is TGTGCCAGCAGAAGTACTAGCGGGAGACCAGATACGCAGTATTTT. Encoded protein: CASRSTSGRPDTQYF.

V gene TRBV6-1 combines with J gene TRBJ1-3, with D maybe TRBD1 (6 bases). Looked up from germline, CDR1 is MNHNS and CDR2 is SASEGT. The CDR3 length is 13 residues. Trimming stripped 6 bases from V and 1 base from J, with 7 bases between. The CDR3 is CASSRGSGNTIYF. The CDR3 bases are TGTGCCAGCAGCAGGGGATCTGGAAACACCATATATTTT.

J is TRBJ1-5 and V is TRBV10-3; tentative D call: TRBD1 (5 bases). The V gene lost 10 bases and the J gene lost 4 bases, with 8 bases spanning the gap. The CDR3 runs 11 residues. CDR1 ENHRY and CDR2 SYGVKD come from the germline V gene. The CDR3 DNA reads TGTGCCACCGGGGGAAATCAGCCCCAGCATTTT. It codes for CATGGNQPQHF.

The gene calls are TRBV4-1 and TRBJ2-3, with 13 bases fitting TRBD2. This CDR3 has 16 residues. Germline assignment: CDR1 MGHRA and CDR2 YSYEKL. The trim removed 4 bases at V and 1 base at J, leaving 2 bases unmatched. This CDR3 is CASSPGLAGGTDTQYF. The CDR3 DNA reads TGCGCCAGCAGCCCCGGACTAGCGGGAGGCACAGATACGCAGTATTTT.